This TCR beta chain was identified during a study of cytomegalovirus exposure and HLA in healthy donors. The overall study: Within an early data release were about 85 million unique TCRs drawn from HLA-typed donors. The study's findings and limits: A classifier reportedly called cytomegalovirus status with high sensitivity and specificity.

The PCR was carried out with 60 Vbeta primers and 13 Jbeta primers. Only in-frame clones appear in the TCRdb table, and some are missing; sequencing was by immunoSEQ multiplex PCR. The sample lists about 120,000 clones, about 70% occurring once. This clone was counted between two and nine times. The antigen is unknown. One end of the junction does not line up with germline, which may come from a read error. The sequenced sample consisted of PBMCs. The TCR was taken from a woman in her forties in good health and CMV-seropositive.

The CDR3 loop reads CASSEAARQGAF. The CDR3 DNA reads TGTGCCAGCAGTGAAGCGGCTCGACAGGGGGCGTTC. This rearrangement joins TRBV2 to TRBJ2-7; the match to TRBD1 covers 10 bases. The germline gives CDR1 SNHLY, CDR2 FYNNEI. This CDR3 has 12 residues.